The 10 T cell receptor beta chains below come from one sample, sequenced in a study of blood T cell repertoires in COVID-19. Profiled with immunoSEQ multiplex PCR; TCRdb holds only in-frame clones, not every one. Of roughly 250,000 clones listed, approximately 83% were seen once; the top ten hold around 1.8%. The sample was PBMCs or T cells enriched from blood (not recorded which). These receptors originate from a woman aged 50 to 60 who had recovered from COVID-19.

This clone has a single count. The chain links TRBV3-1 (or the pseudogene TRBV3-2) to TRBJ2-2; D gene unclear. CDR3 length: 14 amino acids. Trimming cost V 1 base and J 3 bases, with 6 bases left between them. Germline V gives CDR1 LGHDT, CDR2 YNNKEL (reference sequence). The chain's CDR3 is CASSQVGDTGELFF. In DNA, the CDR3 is TGTGCCAGCAGCCAAGTAGGAGACACCGGGGAGCTGTTTTTT.

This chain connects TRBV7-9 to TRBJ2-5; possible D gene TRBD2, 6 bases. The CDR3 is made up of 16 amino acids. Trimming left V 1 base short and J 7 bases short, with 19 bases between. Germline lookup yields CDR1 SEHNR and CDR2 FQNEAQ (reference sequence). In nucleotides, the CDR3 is TGTGCCAGCAGCTTAGGCCCCCCTCTAGCGTCCGGGACCCAGTACTTC. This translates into CASSLGPPLASGTQYF.

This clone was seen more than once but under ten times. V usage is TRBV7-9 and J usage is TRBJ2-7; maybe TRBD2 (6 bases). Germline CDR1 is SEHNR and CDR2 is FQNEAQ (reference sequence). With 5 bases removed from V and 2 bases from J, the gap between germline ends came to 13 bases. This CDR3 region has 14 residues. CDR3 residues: CASSPDGSTYEQYF. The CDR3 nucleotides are TGTGCCAGCAGCCCCGACGGGAGCACCTACGAGCAGTACTTC.

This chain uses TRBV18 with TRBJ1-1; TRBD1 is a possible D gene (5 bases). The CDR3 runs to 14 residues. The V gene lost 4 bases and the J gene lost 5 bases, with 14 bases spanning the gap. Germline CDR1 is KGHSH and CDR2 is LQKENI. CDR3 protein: CASSQGREGTEAFF. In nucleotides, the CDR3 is TGTGCCAGCTCACAAGGGCGGGAGGGGACTGAAGCTTTCTTT. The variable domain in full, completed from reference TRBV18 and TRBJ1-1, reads NAGVMQNPRHLVRRRGQEARLRCSPMKGHSHVYWYRQLPEEGLKFMVYLQKENIIDESGMPKERFSAEFPKEGPSILRIQQVVRGDSAAYFCASSQGREGTEAFFGQGTRLTVV.

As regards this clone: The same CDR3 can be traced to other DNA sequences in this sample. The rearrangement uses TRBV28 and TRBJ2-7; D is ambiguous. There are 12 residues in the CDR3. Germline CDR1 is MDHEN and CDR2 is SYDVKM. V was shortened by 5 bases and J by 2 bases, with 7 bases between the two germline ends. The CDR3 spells CASSPQAYEQYF. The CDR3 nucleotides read TGTGCCAGCAGTCCTCAGGCCTACGAGCAGTACTTC. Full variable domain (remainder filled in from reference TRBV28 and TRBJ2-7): DVKVTQSSRYLVKRTGEKVFLECVQDMDHENMFWYRQDPGLGLRLIYFSYDVKMKEKGDIPEGYSVSREKKERFSLILESASTNQTSMYLCASSPQAYEQYFGPGTRLTVT.

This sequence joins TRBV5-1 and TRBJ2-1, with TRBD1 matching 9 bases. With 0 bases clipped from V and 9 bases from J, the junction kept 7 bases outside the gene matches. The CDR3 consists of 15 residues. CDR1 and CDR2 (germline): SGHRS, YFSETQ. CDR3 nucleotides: TGCGCCAGCAGCTTGGAAGGACAGGGGCACACTGAGCAGTTCTTC. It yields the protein CASSLEGQGHTEQFF.

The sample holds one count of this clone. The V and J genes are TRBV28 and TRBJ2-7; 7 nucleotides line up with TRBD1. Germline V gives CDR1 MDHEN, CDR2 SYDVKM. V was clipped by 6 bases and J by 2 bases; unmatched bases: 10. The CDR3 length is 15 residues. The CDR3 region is CASRLEDRLPYEQYF. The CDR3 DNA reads TGTGCCAGCAGGCTGGAGGACAGGCTTCCCTACGAGCAGTACTTC.

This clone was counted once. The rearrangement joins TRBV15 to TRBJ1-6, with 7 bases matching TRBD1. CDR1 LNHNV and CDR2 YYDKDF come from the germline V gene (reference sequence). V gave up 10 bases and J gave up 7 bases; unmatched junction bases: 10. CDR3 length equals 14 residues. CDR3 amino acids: CASRTRDSNSPLHF. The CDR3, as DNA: TGTGCCAGCAGGACGCGGGACAGCAATTCACCCCTCCACTTT.

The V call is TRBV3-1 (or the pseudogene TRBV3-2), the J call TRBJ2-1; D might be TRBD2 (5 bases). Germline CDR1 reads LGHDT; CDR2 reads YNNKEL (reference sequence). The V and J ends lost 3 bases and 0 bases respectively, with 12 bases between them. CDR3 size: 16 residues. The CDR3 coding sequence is TGTGCCAGCAGCCAGAGGAAAACTAGCTCCTACAATGAGCAGTTCTTC. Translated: CASSQRKTSSYNEQFF.

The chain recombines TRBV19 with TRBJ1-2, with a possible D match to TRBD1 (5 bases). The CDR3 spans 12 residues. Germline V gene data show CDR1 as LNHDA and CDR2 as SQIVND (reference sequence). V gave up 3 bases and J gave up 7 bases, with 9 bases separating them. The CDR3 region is CASSMGGLGYTF. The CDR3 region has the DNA TGTGCCAGTAGTATGGGGGGTCTTGGCTACACCTTC.